The 28 T cell receptor beta chains listed next were all sequenced from one sample in a study of blood T cell repertoires in COVID-19. Method: immunoSEQ multiplex PCR; TCRdb's copy keeps in-frame clones and lacks some. Of 380,000 or so clones in the sample, 70% to 90% were seen once. The specimen sequenced was peripheral blood. These receptors were taken from a middle-aged man with acute or convalescent COVID-19.

This clone was observed once. Its ends do not fully match the called genes, so a read error is possible. The gene calls are TRBV27 and TRBJ1-4, with 8 bases matching TRBD1. The germline V gene encodes CDR1 MNHEY and CDR2 SMNVEV (reference sequence). The CDR3 loop spans 14 amino acids. The CDR3 DNA follows: TGTGCCAGCAATTTACAGGGGGATAATGAAAAACTGTTTTTT. This codes for CASNLQGDNEKLFF.

This clone has just one count. CDR3 in amino acids: CASSYSGLGKNIQYF. In DNA form, the CDR3 reads TGTGCCAGCAGTTACTCGGGACTAGGGAAAAACATTCAGTACTTC. The V and J genes are TRBV6-5 and TRBJ2-4; 8 bases are a match to TRBD2. The germline V gene has CDR1 MNHEY and CDR2 SVGAGI. V shed 0 bases, J shed 4 bases, and the junction held 2 bases outside the gene matches. The CDR3 spans 15 residues.

This sequence joins TRBV7-6 and TRBJ1-4; no reliable D call. Trimming removed 5 bases from V and 7 bases from J, with 17 bases in between. The CDR3 is 15 amino acids. Germline-derived CDR1 and CDR2 are SGHVS and FNYEAQ. The CDR3 loop reads CASSPWEQAREKLFF. For the CDR3, the DNA is TGTGCCAGCAGCCCCTGGGAGCAGGCGCGTGAAAAACTGTTTTTT.

The V call is TRBV6-5, the J call TRBJ2-2; the D gene is possibly TRBD2 (5 bases). Germline-derived CDR1 and CDR2 are MNHEY and SVGAGI. V lost 6 bases and J lost 7, with 15 bases in between. The CDR3 is made up of 14 amino acids. The CDR3 region is CASRKTKGHGELFF. Written as DNA, the CDR3 is TGTGCCAGCAGGAAGACTAAGGGCCACGGGGAGCTGTTTTTT.

The gene calls are TRBV11-2 and TRBJ2-1; TRBD2 aligns across 11 bases. The CDR3 contains 18 residues. CDR1 SGHAT and CDR2 FQNNGV come from the germline V gene. Germline trimming cut 1 base from V and 0 bases from J; bases unmatched to any gene: 5. The CDR3 bases are TGTGCCAGCAGCTTAGGTAGCGGGAGGGCCCGCTCCTACAATGAGCAGTTCTTC. It translates to CASSLGSGRARSYNEQFF. The variable domain in full, completed from reference TRBV11-2 and TRBJ2-1, reads EAGVAQSPRYKIIEKRQSVAFWCNPISGHATLYWYQQILGQGPKLLIQFQNNGVVDDSQLPKDRFSAERLKGVDSTLKIQPAKLEDSAVYLCASSLGSGRARSYNEQFFGPGTRLTVL.

CDR3 sequence (DNA): TGTGCCAGCAGTGGGGTACAGTTCCAAGAGACCCAGTACTTC. This gives the protein CASSGVQFQETQYF. The rearrangement joins TRBV2 to TRBJ2-5; D unresolved. CDR1 SNHLY and CDR2 FYNNEI come from the germline V gene. The CDR3 is 14 amino acids. V lost 4 bases to trimming and J lost 1 base, with 10 bases between them. Full variable domain (outside the CDR3, taken from reference TRBV2 and TRBJ2-5): EPEVTQTPSHQVTQMGQEVILRCVPISNHLYFYWYRQILGQKVEFLVSFYNNEISEKSEIFDDQFSVERPDGSNFTLKIRSTKLEDSAMYFCASSGVQFQETQYFGPGTRLLVL.

V and J are TRBV11-2 and TRBJ1-2; 8 positions agree with TRBD1. V was pared by 5 bases and J by 3 bases, with 8 bases of the junction left unmatched. This CDR3 has 15 residues. The germline CDR1 and CDR2 sequences are SGHAT and FQNNGV. The DNA of the CDR3 is TGTGCCAGCAGCCCATCGCAGGGGGCCCACTATGGCTACACCTTC. Encoded protein: CASSPSQGAHYGYTF.

The rearrangement joins TRBV28 to TRBJ1-6, with TRBD1 identical over 10 bases. V lost 6 bases and J lost 10; bases outside the gene matches: 6. CDR1 MDHEN and CDR2 SYDVKM come from the germline V gene. The CDR3 is made up of 14 amino acids. DNA of the CDR3: TGTGCCAGCAGCACCGGGACAGGGGAATCACCCCTCCACTTT. Translating it yields CASSTGTGESPLHF.

This chain joins TRBV18 and TRBJ1-3, with D possibly matching TRBD1 (5 bases). The CDR3 runs to 17 residues. Germline loops: CDR1 KGHSH, CDR2 LQKENI. Between the trimmed V and J ends, which lost 3 bases and 0 bases, there was a span of 15 bases. CDR3: CASSPLGPPLSGNTIYF. CDR3 coding DNA: TGTGCCAGCTCACCTCTGGGGCCCCCGCTCTCTGGAAACACCATATATTTT.

This chain uses TRBV30 with TRBJ1-5; D possibly corresponds to TRBD1 (5 bases). CDR1 is GTSNPN, CDR2 SVGIG, per germline (reference sequence). The CDR3 extends over 14 amino acids. Trimming took off 2 bases at V and 3 bases at J, with 11 bases between the two ends. The CDR3: CAWSRGHANQPQHF. Written as DNA, the CDR3 is TGTGCCTGGAGTAGAGGACACGCCAATCAGCCCCAGCATTTT.

The V gene is TRBV7-9, the J gene TRBJ1-2; D call uncertain. V was trimmed by 5 bases and J by 4 bases, leaving 14 bases between them. CDR1 is SEHNR, CDR2 FQNEAQ, per germline (reference sequence). The CDR3 is 14 residues long. In DNA form, the CDR3 reads TGTGCCAGCAGCGAGGTATCGTCGGCCTATGGCTACACCTTC. It encodes CASSEVSSAYGYTF.

The chain has TRBV4-2 and TRBJ1-1; 7 positions match TRBD1. CDR1 is LGHNA, CDR2 YNFKEQ, per germline. There are 12 residues in the CDR3. V gave up 2 bases and J gave up 7 bases; unmatched junction bases: 1. The CDR3 here is CASSQNRGEAFF. CDR3 sequence (DNA): TGTGCCAGCAGCCAAAACAGGGGTGAAGCTTTCTTT.

The rearrangement uses TRBV29-1 and TRBJ2-6, with 7 bases identical to TRBD1. The CDR3 covers 18 residues. With V trimmed by 7 bases and J by 0 bases, 15 bases remained unmatched. Germline CDR1 is SQVTM and CDR2 is ANQGSEA. CDR3 in amino acids: CSAGVGDSFSSGANVLTF. The CDR3 DNA sequence: TGCAGCGCCGGGGTAGGGGACAGCTTTTCCTCTGGGGCCAACGTCCTGACTTTC.

The genes are TRBV9 and TRBJ2-7; D gene uncertain. Trimming pared 0 bases from V and 0 bases from J, leaving 13 bases between. The CDR3 length is 16 residues. The germline V gene encodes CDR1 SGDLS and CDR2 YYNGEE. CDR3 bases: TGTGCCAGCAGCGTAGATCAAACCTCTAGCTCCTACGAGCAGTACTTC. This encodes CASSVDQTSSSYEQYF.

The genes are TRBV6-5 and TRBJ1-3; possibly TRBD1 for D (5 bases). The CDR3 runs 15 residues. The ends were cut back, 5 bases at V and 0 bases at J, with 11 bases in the middle. Germline values: CDR1 MNHEY, CDR2 SVGAGI. The CDR3 loop reads CASSPDTASGNTIYF. The CDR3 DNA reads TGTGCCAGCAGTCCGGACACGGCCTCTGGAAACACCATATATTTT.

This chain connects TRBV28 to TRBJ2-7, with 13 bases identical to TRBD2. Looked up from germline, CDR1 is MDHEN and CDR2 is SYDVKM. After removal of 6 bases from V and 4 bases from J, the junction contained 21 bases not matched to a gene. The CDR3 loop spans 20 amino acids. The CDR3 DNA reads as TGTGCCAGCAGACCTACCACTAGCGGGAGGGAATCCAGCCGTTCGTACGAGCAGTACTTC. Translation: CASRPTTSGRESSRSYEQYF.

Concerning this clone: Distinct nucleotide sequences in the sample also encode this CDR3. This sequence joins TRBV9 and TRBJ2-7, with D possibly TRBD2 on 5 matching bases. Germline values: CDR1 SGDLS, CDR2 YYNGEE. The CDR3 has 13 residues. The V and J ends lost 0 bases and 5 bases respectively, with 9 bases between them. DNA of the CDR3: TGTGCCAGCAGCGTAGGCGGGTTCGACGAGCAGTACTTC. Protein sequence: CASSVGGFDEQYF. Full variable domain (outside the CDR3, taken from reference TRBV9 and TRBJ2-7): DSGVTQTPKHLITATGQRVTLRCSPRSGDLSVYWYQQSLDQGLQFLIQYYNGEERAKGNILERFSAQQFPDLHSELNLSSLELGDSALYFCASSVGGFDEQYFGPGTRLTVT.

The chain is built from TRBV29-1 and TRBJ2-5, with D perhaps matching TRBD1 (6 bases). V dropped 3 bases and J dropped 7 bases, with 15 bases sitting between them. Germline V gives CDR1 SQVTM, CDR2 ANQGSEA. This CDR3 is built from 13 residues. The CDR3 region is CSVEAGARVTQYF. CDR3 DNA: TGCAGCGTTGAGGCAGGGGCTAGGGTGACCCAGTACTTC.

J is TRBJ1-1 and V is TRBV27; D gene ambiguous. From germline, CDR1 is MNHEY and CDR2 SMNVEV (reference sequence). Trimming removed 0 bases at V and 8 bases at J, with 10 bases between. The length of the CDR3 is 13 residues. CDR3 loop: CASSLSGVGEAFF. The CDR3 DNA follows: TGTGCCAGCAGTTTATCAGGTGTCGGGGAAGCTTTCTTT.

The chain links TRBV5-5 to TRBJ2-3; D might be TRBD1 (5 bases). Trimming shortened V by 4 bases and J by 0 bases, and 21 bases separated the two germline ends. The CDR3 spans 18 residues. Germline V gives CDR1 SGHKS, CDR2 YYEKEE (reference sequence). The DNA of the CDR3 is TGTGCCAGCAGCCTAAACGGCGACAGATATACAAGCACAGATACGCAGTATTTT. Protein product: CASSLNGDRYTSTDTQYF.

CDR3 sequence (DNA): TGTGCCAGCAGGGCACACACAGATACGCAGTATTTT. It translates to CASRAHTDTQYF. The V and J genes are TRBV27 and TRBJ2-3; unclear D gene. V lost 6 bases to trimming and J lost 2 bases, with 6 bases between them. The germline V gene has CDR1 MNHEY and CDR2 SMNVEV (reference sequence). This CDR3 spans 12 amino acids.

V usage is TRBV4-1 and J usage is TRBJ1-1, with D maybe TRBD1 (5 bases). V gave up 4 bases and J gave up 6 bases, with 12 bases separating them. This CDR3 region has 13 residues. In germline, CDR1 is MGHRA, CDR2 YSYEKL. The CDR3 nucleotides read TGCGCCAGCAGCCGGTCTAGGGGATCTGAAGCTTTCTTT. Translated, it gives CASSRSRGSEAFF.

This chain links TRBV7-2 with TRBJ1-2; TRBD1 matches 9 bases. CDR3 length: 15 amino acids. V shed 5 bases, J shed 5 bases, and the junction held 9 bases outside the gene matches. The germline CDR1 and CDR2 sequences are SGHTA and FQGNSA. CDR3 residues: CASSQKGDRAYGYTF. The CDR3 region has the DNA TGTGCCAGCAGCCAAAAGGGGGACAGGGCTTATGGCTACACCTTC.

V is TRBV20-1 and J is TRBJ1-3; D gene uncertain. Germline CDR1 DFQATT, CDR2 SNEGSKA (reference sequence). Trimming left V 3 bases short and J 1 base short, with 7 bases between. CDR3 length: 13 residues. CDR3 sequence (DNA): TGCAGTGCTAGTCAGAATTCTGGAAACACCATATATTTT. It yields the protein CSASQNSGNTIYF.

The chain recombines TRBV2 with TRBJ2-3; D is unresolved. The CDR3 contains 15 residues. Trimming left V 3 bases short and J 6 bases short, with 16 bases between. Germline lookup yields CDR1 SNHLY and CDR2 FYNNEI. The CDR3 region has the DNA TGTGCCAGCAGTGAGTCACCAACGGCCAGGGATACGCAGTATTTT. This codes for CASSESPTARDTQYF.

The CDR3 sequence is CASRTDRSSYEQYF. CDR3 DNA sequence: TGCGCCAGCAGGACCGACAGGTCCTCCTACGAGCAGTACTTC. The chain combines TRBV10-2 with TRBJ2-7, with D perhaps matching TRBD1 (6 bases). V dropped 6 bases and J dropped 0 bases, with 12 bases sitting between them. CDR1 is WSHSY, CDR2 SAAADI, per germline. This CDR3 has 14 amino acids.

The rearrangement uses TRBV24-1 and TRBJ1-5, with no clear D. The CDR3 has 14 amino acids. Germline V lookup: CDR1 KGHDR, CDR2 SFDVKD. With 3 bases removed from V and 9 bases from J, the gap between germline ends came to 14 bases. CDR3 region: CATSDTPRGSPQHF. The CDR3 bases are TGTGCCACCAGTGATACCCCGAGAGGATCGCCCCAGCATTTT.

The chain joins TRBV30 to TRBJ1-3, with 7 bases lining up with TRBD1. This CDR3 has 12 amino acids. The V gene's germline CDR1 is GTSNPN and CDR2 SVGIG (reference sequence). Trimming at V came to 5 bases and at J to 4 bases, leaving 2 bases not matched to a gene. The CDR3 DNA reads as TGTGCCTGGCACAGGGGCGGAAACACCATATATTTT. It specifies CAWHRGGNTIYF.